The 14 T cell receptor beta chains presented below share a single source sample, sequenced in a study of beta chain features in type 1 diabetes. The authors reverse transcribed all of the isolated RNA, so sequencing captured expressed TCRB transcripts. The data were produced by immunoSEQ multiplex PCR, yet TCRdb's version contains in-frame clones alone and is incomplete. The sample yields over 700,000 clones, roughly 15% seen once. The sample taken for sequencing was naive CD4+ T cells from blood. All receptors come from a woman younger than 35 in good health.

Notes on this clone: Other DNA variants within this sample encode the same CDR3. This chain uses TRBV7-9 with TRBJ2-1; D is uncertain. V was shortened by 2 bases and J by 4 bases, with 3 bases between the two germline ends. The CDR3 is made up of 12 amino acids. Germline CDR1 and CDR2: SEHNR and FQNEAQ (reference sequence). In DNA, the CDR3 is TGTGCCAGCAGCTTACCGTACAATGAGCAGTTCTTC. Its protein product is CASSLPYNEQFF.

The chain has TRBV13 and TRBJ1-2; D gene uncertain. This CDR3 region has 12 residues. In germline, CDR1 is PRHDT, CDR2 FYEKMQ (reference sequence). V lost 4 bases, J lost 7 bases, and 10 bases lay in between. This chain's CDR3 is CASSSGLPGYTF. Here the CDR3 DNA reads TGTGCCAGCAGCTCCGGGTTGCCTGGCTACACCTTC.

The chain employs TRBV6-1 and TRBJ2-7; 7 nucleotides agree with TRBD1. The CDR3 has 16 residues. The germline V gene encodes CDR1 MNHNS and CDR2 SASEGT. With V trimmed by 2 bases and J by 3 bases, 10 bases remained unmatched. The CDR3 sequence is CASSEQGESAFYEQYF. The CDR3 nucleotides read TGTGCCAGCAGTGAACAGGGGGAGTCGGCCTTCTACGAGCAGTACTTC.

The chain links TRBV2 to TRBJ2-2, with 12 bases matching TRBD2. V lost 4 bases and J lost 6; bases outside the gene matches: 12. CDR1 is SNHLY, CDR2 FYNNEI, per germline. CDR3 length equals 18 residues. The CDR3 loop reads CASSGPRLAGDTAGELFF. The CDR3 DNA reads TGTGCCAGCAGTGGGCCGAGACTAGCGGGAGATACCGCCGGGGAGCTGTTTTTT.

This clone was found a few times. The rearrangement links TRBV5-4 to TRBJ2-3, with D perhaps assigned TRBD1 or TRBD2 (5 bases each). Trimming took off 5 bases at V and 4 bases at J, with 23 bases between the two ends. From germline, CDR1 is SGHNT and CDR2 YYREEE (reference sequence). The CDR3 length is 17 residues. The CDR3 reads CASSIFSGTRGADTQYF. The CDR3 bases are TGTGCCAGCAGTATCTTTTCCGGGACCCGGGGCGCAGATACGCAGTATTTT.

A few counts support this clone. The genes are TRBV12-5 and TRBJ2-1, with TRBD2 identical over 10 bases. V dropped 2 bases and J dropped 9; count of bases not matched to a gene: 10. This CDR3 is 16 amino acids long. CDR1 LGHNT and CDR2 FRNRAP come from the germline V gene. DNA for the CDR3: TGTGCTAGTGGTTTGCACCTAGCGGGAGCTTCTGGTGAGCAGTTCTTC. Its translation: CASGLHLAGASGEQFF.

This clone was seen more than once but under ten times. The chain is built from TRBV4-2 and TRBJ2-7, with 8 bases aligning to TRBD1. With 1 base clipped from V and 4 bases from J, the junction kept 6 bases outside the gene matches. Germline CDR1 and CDR2: LGHNA and YNFKEQ. The CDR3 is made up of 15 amino acids. CDR3 loop: CASSQATGQAYEQYF. The DNA for the CDR3 is TGTGCCAGCAGCCAAGCCACGGGACAGGCTTACGAGCAGTACTTC.

The chain has TRBV7-9 and TRBJ2-7; possible D gene TRBD1, 6 bases. CDR3 length: 13 amino acids. Trimming took off 4 bases at V and 11 bases at J, with 18 bases between the two ends. Germline V lookup: CDR1 SEHNR, CDR2 FQNEAQ (reference sequence). Here the CDR3 DNA reads TGTGCCAGCAGCTGGGGAGACAGGTACAACGAGTACTTC. This translates into CASSWGDRYNEYF.

The gene calls are TRBV2 and TRBJ1-3; tentative D call: TRBD1 (6 bases). Trimming removed 6 bases at V and 7 bases at J, with 10 bases between. Germline V gene data show CDR1 as SNHLY and CDR2 as FYNNEI. The CDR3 has 12 residues. CDR3 in amino acids: CASRQGLNTIYF. The CDR3, as DNA: TGTGCCAGCAGACAGGGCCTCAACACCATATATTTT.

This clone was found a few times. This specimen includes other DNA sequences encoding the same CDR3. The rearrangement links TRBV15 to TRBJ2-5, with no clear D. Germline CDR1 reads LNHNV; CDR2 reads YYDKDF (reference sequence). The V end was cut by 2 bases, the J end by 3 bases, with 4 bases between. The CDR3 extends over 12 amino acids. DNA for the CDR3: TGTGCCACCAGCAGATTTGAAGAGACCCAGTACTTC. Residues: CATSRFEETQYF.

The chain uses TRBV5-4 and TRBJ2-1, with 12 positions matching TRBD2. J was trimmed by 8 bases and V by 8 bases; bases with no gene match: 14. Per the germline V gene, CDR1 is SGHNT and CDR2 is YYREEE (reference sequence). CDR3 size: 16 residues. The chain's CDR3 is CASSRTRTSGIDEQFF. The CDR3 coding sequence is TGTGCCAGTTCCCGGACGCGGACTAGCGGGATCGATGAGCAGTTCTTC.

This rearrangement joins TRBV28 to TRBJ1-5; D is unresolved. CDR1 is MDHEN, CDR2 SYDVKM, per germline. The CDR3 sequence is 12 residues long. V was shortened by 2 bases and J by 3 bases, with 2 bases between the two germline ends. The CDR3 DNA reads TGTGCCAGCAGTTTAATCAATCAGCCCCAGCATTTT. Translated: CASSLINQPQHF.

This clone has a handful of counts. A junction boundary mismatches the germline segment, possibly from a read error. The chain is built from TRBV7-9 and TRBJ2-7; 14 nucleotides line up with TRBD2. CDR1 is SEHNR and CDR2 is FQNEAQ in the germline V gene (reference sequence). The CDR3 totals 15 residues. This CDR3 is CASSQGTSGSYEQYF. The CDR3 DNA sequence: TGCGCCAGCAGCCAAGGGACTAGCGGGAGTTACGAGCAGTACTTC.

This clone was picked up a small number of times. The chain uses TRBV15 and TRBJ2-2; 13 bases are a match to TRBD2. The CDR3 is made up of 17 amino acids. The germline V gene has CDR1 LNHNV and CDR2 YYDKDF (reference sequence). J was trimmed by 6 bases and V by 1 base; bases with no gene match: 5. The CDR3 sequence is CATSRGTSGSLAGELFF. The CDR3 DNA reads TGTGCCACCAGCAGAGGGACTAGCGGGAGTCTAGCCGGGGAGCTGTTTTTT.